The present T cell receptor beta chain was sequenced within a study of cytomegalovirus exposure and HLA in healthy donors. In the study overall: Earlier results showed roughly 120 million unique TCR beta sequences derived from roughly 190 million T cells.

This CDR3 spans 15 amino acids. In germline, CDR1 is LGHNA, CDR2 YSLEER. V dropped 2 bases and J dropped 3 bases, with 11 bases sitting between them. Points from the study as a whole: In a later analysis, TCR beta V- and J-gene trimming showed a link to a missense DCLRE1C variant. Productive status was seen about 87% or about 30% of the time for most TCR beta V segments in an earlier analysis. Roughly uniform sequencing depth across donors was assumed, possibly incorrectly.

A word on this clone: What it binds is unknown.

Both 60 Vbeta primers and 13 Jbeta primers went into the PCR. Sequenced by immunoSEQ multiplex PCR; TCRdb stores in-frame clones only, minus some. The table lists about 76,000 clones, approximately 79% of them singletons, with 2.5% in the top ten. The receptor comes from a man between 25 and 39 years old in good health and CMV-seronegative. The rearrangement links TRBV4-3 to TRBJ2-1; D not certain. The sequencing input was PBMCs. The CDR3 is CASSQHTLGYNEQFF. For the CDR3, the DNA is TGCGCCAGCAGCCAACATACGCTCGGCTACAATGAGCAGTTCTTC.